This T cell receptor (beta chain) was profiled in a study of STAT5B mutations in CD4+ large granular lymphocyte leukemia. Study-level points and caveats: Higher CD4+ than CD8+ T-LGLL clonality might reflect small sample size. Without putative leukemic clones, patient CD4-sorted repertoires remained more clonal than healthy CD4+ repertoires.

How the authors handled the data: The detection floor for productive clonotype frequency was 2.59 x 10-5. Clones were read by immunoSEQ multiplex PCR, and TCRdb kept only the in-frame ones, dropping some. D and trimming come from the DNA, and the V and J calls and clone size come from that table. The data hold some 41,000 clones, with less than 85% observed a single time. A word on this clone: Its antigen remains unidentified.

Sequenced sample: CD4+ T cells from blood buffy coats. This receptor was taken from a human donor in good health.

CDR3 sequence (DNA): TGCAGCGTTGGGGACCTAGAGACAGGAGAGACCCAGTACTTC. Protein sequence: CSVGDLETGETQYF. V and J are TRBV29-1 and TRBJ2-5; TRBD1 might be the D (6 bases). The germline V gene encodes CDR1 SQVTM and CDR2 ANQGSEA. The CDR3 has 14 amino acids. Trimming pared 4 bases from V and 4 bases from J, leaving 16 bases between.